This entry features one T cell receptor beta chain sequence. Its specificity is not known. Method: immunoSEQ multiplex PCR; TCRdb's copy keeps in-frame clones and lacks some. The table lists some 160,000 clones, just under 95% of them singletons. The source of the sample is a study of T cell responses to AZD1222 COVID-19 vaccine. The germline V gene has CDR1 KGHSH and CDR2 LQKENI. This CDR3 spans 13 amino acids. Trimming left V 3 bases short and J 7 bases short, with 9 bases between. Regarding the study as a whole: Receipt of two AZD1222 doses was followed by a rise in Spike-specific TCR breadth and depth. Donors were largely white British and mainly female; clonal diversity was possibly underestimated. Nearly half of unique spike-specific TCRs reportedly avoided B.1.351 and B.1.1.7 mutated regions. The repertoires were collected only after the peak T cell response.

The receptor's source is an adult in good health. The rearrangement joins TRBV18 to TRBJ1-4; D is possibly TRBD1 (5 bases). Sequencing was performed on peripheral blood, taken on day 0 of AZD1222 vaccination. CDR3 nucleotides: TGTGCCAGCTCACCCGGGACGGGTGAAAAACTGTTTTTT. Translated, it gives CASSPGTGEKLFF.